This T cell receptor (beta chain) appears in the sequencing data of a study of blood T cells in healthy people across ages. Broader study findings: Both naive CD4+ cell counts and diversity were greater in long-lived donors than in aged donors.

Primers used in a second PCR of roughly 7 to 11 cycles were a sample-barcoded 5' primer and a J-beta primer mix. Each sample provided no less than 2.5 million CDR3-containing paired-end reads. TCRdb re-analysed the 5' RACE reads in MiXCR, keeping a single row per CDR3 protein. Among around 280,000 distinct CDR3 sequences, 27% were seen once, and the ten largest hold 29%. Germline assignment: CDR1 SEHNR and CDR2 FQNEAQ (reference sequence). V lost 3 bases to trimming and J lost 4 bases, with 13 bases between them. The CDR3 is 15 residues long. This clonotype has a handful of counts. Its antigen is not known. Isolation of PBMCs gave at least 7 million cells per sample.

Sequencing was done on a sample of blood. The receptor's source is a woman aged 65 to 85 in good health. The chain has TRBV7-9 and TRBJ1-5; perhaps TRBD1 as D (6 bases). The CDR3 loop is CASSLDRLGNQPQHF. The CDR3 bases are TGTGCCAGCAGCTTGGACAGACTAGGGAATCAGCCCCAGCATTTT.